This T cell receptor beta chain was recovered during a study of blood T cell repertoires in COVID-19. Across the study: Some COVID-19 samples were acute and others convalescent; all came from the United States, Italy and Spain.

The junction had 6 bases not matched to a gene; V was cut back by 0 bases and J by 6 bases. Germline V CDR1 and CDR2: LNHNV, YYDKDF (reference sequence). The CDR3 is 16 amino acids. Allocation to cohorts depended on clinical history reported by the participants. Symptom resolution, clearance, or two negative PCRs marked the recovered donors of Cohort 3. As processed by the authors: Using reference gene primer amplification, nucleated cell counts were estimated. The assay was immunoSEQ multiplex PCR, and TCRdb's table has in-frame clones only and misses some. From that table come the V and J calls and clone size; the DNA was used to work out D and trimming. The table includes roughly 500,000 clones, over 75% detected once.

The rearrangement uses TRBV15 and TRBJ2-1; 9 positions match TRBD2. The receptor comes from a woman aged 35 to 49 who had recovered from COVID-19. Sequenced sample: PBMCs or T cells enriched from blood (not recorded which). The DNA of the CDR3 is TGTGCCACCAGCAGAGAATCGCGGGAGGGCCCCAATGAGCAGTTCTTC. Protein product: CATSRESREGPNEQFF.